A selection of T cell receptor beta chains follows, all from one sample in a study of blood T cell repertoires in COVID-19. The repertoire was sequenced with immunoSEQ multiplex PCR; TCRdb's copy has only in-frame clones and lacks some. This table has some 150,000 clones, around nine tenths appearing once. Sequencing was performed on peripheral blood. The receptors were sampled from a woman between 35 and 50 years old with acute or convalescent COVID-19. CDR3s include the opening cysteine and the closing phenylalanine or tryptophan. The D gene is left open where the match is weak. A row's size may be missing; if present it is once, few, many or a size class.

V gene	CDR3 length	clone size	J gene	D gene	CDR3 DNA	CDR3 protein
TRBV5-6	14	-	TRBJ2-1	-	TGTGCCAGCAGCTTGGTTGCACTATACAATGAGCAGTTCTTC	CASSLVALYNEQFF
TRBV6-2/TRBV6-3	16	-	TRBJ2-2	-	TGTGCCAGCAGTCCACGTGCGGGGATGAACACCGGGGAGCTGTTTTTT	CASSPRAGMNTGELFF
TRBV13	20	-	TRBJ2-2	-	TGTGCCAGCAGCCCCGATCGTTGGGAGGTATTAACCGCGAACACCGGGGAGCTGTTTTTT	CASSPDRWEVLTANTGELFF
TRBV24-1	16	once	TRBJ2-3	TRBD2	TGTGCCACCAGTGATCGTACTAGCGGGTCCACAGATACGCAGTATTTT	CATSDRTSGSTDTQYF
TRBV3-1/TRBV3-2	16	once	TRBJ2-3	-	TGTGCCAGCAGCCAAATCGGCGGTGGGGCCACAGATACGCAGTATTTT	CASSQIGGGATDTQYF
TRBV25-1	15	-	TRBJ2-5	-	TGTGCCAGCAGTGATCAGGGGCGGGCCCAAGAGACCCAGTACTTC	CASSDQGRAQETQYF
TRBV4-1	18	-	TRBJ1-1	TRBD1	TGCGCCAGCAGCCAGAGGTTTGGACAGGGGGACTGGAGCACTGAAGCTTTCTTT	CASSQRFGQGDWSTEAFF
TRBV20-1	13	-	TRBJ2-3	-	TGCAGTGCTAGTCGGCGGCTATCAGATACGCAGTATTTT	CSASRRLSDTQYF
TRBV4-3	16	-	TRBJ2-2	-	TGCGCCAGCAGCCAAGGAGGCGGGGTCGACACCGGGGAGCTGTTTTTT	CASSQGGGVDTGELFF
TRBV5-5	16	-	TRBJ2-7	-	TGTGCCAGCAGCCTACGTAGCCTACCGGGGAACTACGAGCAGTACTTC	CASSLRSLPGNYEQYF
TRBV2	15	once	TRBJ1-5	-	TGTGCCAGCCTAGACTCCCTTGGAAGCAATCAGCCCCAGCATTTT	CASLDSLGSNQPQHF
TRBV28	15	-	TRBJ1-3	-	TGTGCCAGCAGTTTAAGCACGGTCTCTGGAAACACCATATATTTT	CASSLSTVSGNTIYF
TRBV12-5	21	-	TRBJ1-1	TRBD1	TGTGCTAGTGGTCTCCGACCTCCTTCGCCGGGACAGGGGGAGTCGAACACTGAAGCTTTCTTT	CASGLRPPSPGQGESNTEAFF
TRBV5-1	15	few	TRBJ1-1	-	TGCGCCAGCAGCTTGGAAGCCTCCCAGAGGGCTGAAGCTTTCTTT	CASSLEASQRAEAFF
TRBV11-2	13	once	TRBJ2-7	-	TGTGCCAGCAGCTTAGGCAGTATTTACGAGCAGTACTTC	CASSLGSIYEQYF
TRBV25-1	15	-	TRBJ1-2	-	TGTGCCAGCAGTGAAGGGGGCCGCAGGGCGGAAGGCTACACCTTC	CASSEGGRRAEGYTF
TRBV28	15	once	TRBJ1-1	TRBD1	TGTGCCAGCAGTCGCCGGGACAGGTCGGACGCTGAAGCTTTCTTT	CASSRRDRSDAEAFF
TRBV6-1	15	-	TRBJ1-4	TRBD1	TGTGCCAGCAGTGAAATGGGACAGGGTGCGGAAAAACTGTTTTTT	CASSEMGQGAEKLFF
TRBV28	16	-	TRBJ2-5	TRBD1	TGTGCCAGCAGTTCAACGGACAGGATGTACCAAGAGACCCAGTACTTC	CASSSTDRMYQETQYF
TRBV30	13	-	TRBJ1-4	-	TGTGCCTGGAGTGTACTAACTAATGAAAAACTGTTTTTT	CAWSVLTNEKLFF
TRBV15	15	-	TRBJ2-5	TRBD1	TGTGCCACTAACCGACAGGGCCAGCACCAAGAGACCCAGTACTTC	CATNRQGQHQETQYF
TRBV4-2	17	-	TRBJ1-3	TRBD1	TGTGCCAGCAGCCCTGACGAAACTCGGACAGGGCGGAGCGCCATATATTTT	CASSPDETRTGRSAIYF
TRBV6-2/TRBV6-3	13	-	TRBJ1-6	-	TGTGCCAGCAGTTACGTGGCCATCCAACCCCTCCACTTT	CASSYVAIQPLHF
TRBV23-1	12	few	TRBJ1-4	-	TGCGCCAGCAGTCGAGTTAATGAAAAACTGTTTTTT	CASSRVNEKLFF
TRBV7-9	17	once	TRBJ2-7	TRBD2	TGTGCCAGCAGCAGATGGACTAGCGGGGGTATCTCCTACGAGCAGTACTTC	CASSRWTSGGISYEQYF
TRBV6-2/TRBV6-3	15	once	TRBJ2-2	TRBD1	TGTGCCAGCAGCTATGGGACAGGGTTGGGCGGGGAGCTGTTTTTT	CASSYGTGLGGELFF
TRBV7-8	14	few	TRBJ1-4	TRBD1	TGTGCCAGCAGCCAATACAGGGGTAACGAAAAACTGTTTTTT	CASSQYRGNEKLFF
TRBV5-5	13	-	TRBJ1-1	-	TGTGCCAGCTGGGGGGAGGGCGTCACTGAAGCTTTCTTT	CASWGEGVTEAFF
TRBV2	13	-	TRBJ1-1	-	TGTGCCAGCAGTGAACAGGGGCCGTCAGGGGCTTTCTTT	CASSEQGPSGAFF
TRBV28	15	-	TRBJ2-3	-	TGTGCCAGCAGCCCTAGCGACTCTAGCACAGATACGCAGTATTTT	CASSPSDSSTDTQYF
TRBV19	15	-	TRBJ1-5	-	TGTGCCAGTAGTATAGGACAGGTTGGCAATCAGCCCCAGCATTTT	CASSIGQVGNQPQHF
TRBV30	13	-	TRBJ1-5	-	TGTGCCTGGAGTGGGCAGTTTGATCAGCCCCAGCATTTT	CAWSGQFDQPQHF
TRBV20-1	11	-	TRBJ2-5	TRBD2	TGCAGTGCCGGGACTAGAGAGACCCAGTACTTC	CSAGTRETQYF
TRBV27	16	-	TRBJ1-1	TRBD1	TGTGCCAGCAAATTAGCCGACAGGGGGCGCGGCACTGAAGCTTTCTTT	CASKLADRGRGTEAFF
TRBV19	17	-	TRBJ1-5	TRBD1	TGTGCCAGTAGTCCCGGGACAGGGGGCAATTTCTATCAGCCCCAGCATTTT	CASSPGTGGNFYQPQHF
TRBV15	15	-	TRBJ2-7	TRBD1	TGTGCCACCAGCACTGGACAGGGGTTACGGGACGAGCAGTACTTC	CATSTGQGLRDEQYF
TRBV11-2	18	-	TRBJ2-2	TRBD2	TGTGCCAGCAGCTTCGGACTAGCGGGAGGGCCCGGCACCGGGGAGCTGTTTTTT	CASSFGLAGGPGTGELFF
TRBV9	15	-	TRBJ2-6	-	TGTGCCAGCAGCCCCCGGGACTTTCGGGCCAACGTCCTGACTTTC	CASSPRDFRANVLTF
TRBV6-6	13	-	TRBJ1-6	-	TGTGCCAGCAGTCAGACTTATAATTCACCCCTCCACTTT	CASSQTYNSPLHF
TRBV27	15	-	TRBJ2-3	TRBD1	TGTGCCAGCAGTTTAGGTGCAGGGGGAAGAGATACGCAGTATTTT	CASSLGAGGRDTQYF
TRBV24-1	15	-	TRBJ2-7	TRBD1	TGTGCCACCAGTGATTCCGGGACAGGGGGCAACGAGCAGTACTTC	CATSDSGTGGNEQYF
TRBV7-9	14	-	TRBJ1-1	TRBD1	TGTGCCAGCAGCCCCGGGACAGATAACACTGAAGCTTTCTTT	CASSPGTDNTEAFF
TRBV5-4	14	-	TRBJ2-5	-	TGTGCCAGCAGCTTGGGTGAGACTCGGGAGACCCAGTACTTC	CASSLGETRETQYF
TRBV19	16	-	TRBJ1-6	-	TGTGCCAGTAGTGCCTCCCGGCCCGGCCGGGGGTCACCCCTCCACTTT	CASSASRPGRGSPLHF
TRBV18	16	few	TRBJ1-4	-	TGTGCCAGCTCACCACAAATCGCCGTTGGAGGGGAAAAACTGTTTTTT	CASSPQIAVGGEKLFF
TRBV2	15	-	TRBJ2-3	TRBD1	TGTGCCAGCAGTACCCAGGGGGCGCAATCAGATACGCAGTATTTT	CASSTQGAQSDTQYF
TRBV5-1	15	few	TRBJ2-5	TRBD2	TGCGCCAGCAGCTTAAGACTAGCAGGGCAAGAGACCCAGTACTTC	CASSLRLAGQETQYF
TRBV6-2/TRBV6-3	15	-	TRBJ2-7	-	TGTGCCAGCAGTTCCCCGGACTCCTCCGACTACGAGCAGTACTTC	CASSSPDSSDYEQYF
TRBV7-2	14	-	TRBJ2-7	TRBD1	TGTGCCAGCAGCTCTGGACAGGGACCATACGAGCAGTACTTC	CASSSGQGPYEQYF
TRBV15	14	-	TRBJ1-6	-	TGTGCCACCAGCAGAGATGGGGGAGGCTCACCCCTCCACTTT	CATSRDGGGSPLHF